This entry is about one T cell receptor (beta chain). The method was immunoSEQ multiplex PCR; TCRdb's version includes in-frame clones alone and lacks a portion of them. The repertoire has under 80,000 clones, roughly 85% of them found once; the top ten carry about 32%. The data originate from a study of blood T cell repertoires in COVID-19. The CDR3 has 18 residues. The J segment lost 0 bases and the V segment lost 6 bases, leaving 10 bases of the junction unmatched. Germline V CDR1 and CDR2: LGHNA, YSLEER. The chain combines TRBV4-3 with TRBJ2-5; 13 bases line up with TRBD2. The source is a human donor in a cohort sampled during active COVID-19. The material sequenced was peripheral blood. The CDR3 loop is CASRPGLAGLGYQETQYF. Written as DNA, the CDR3 is TGCGCCAGCAGACCGGGACTAGCGGGACTCGGGTACCAAGAGACCCAGTACTTC.